This TCR beta chain was profiled in a study of cytomegalovirus exposure and HLA in healthy donors (dated by TCRdb to the late 2010s). Looking at the study overall: An earlier analysis of 587 of the donors reported 250 to 300 Gb of sequence data and around 120 million unique TCR beta sequences from 150 million to 200 million T cells. Donor age, sex, ethnicity and CMV serostatus were compiled together with the repertoire data. On average, roughly 240,000 unique TCR beta nucleotide sequences were sequenced per donor among some 420 genotyped donors of the cohort, with roughly 18% of those sequences being non-productive. Every discovery cohort repertoire had been produced on one sequencing platform. High-throughput TCR immunosequencing, statistical association of individual TCRs with disease status, and machine learning were combined to predict cytomegalovirus infection status. In an earlier analysis of several hundred of the donors, high-throughput TCR beta sequencing was used to judge whether each TCR beta V gene segment behaved as functional or pseudogenic. Roughly 300 gigabases of sequencing data and tens of millions of unique TCR sequences were included in an early release covering over 600 HLA-typed donors. The study aimed to test whether signatures of past pathogen exposure could be identified by cataloging public T cell receptors. In a later genetic analysis, genome-wide SNP genotypes for 398 of the 666 donors were used, and that subset was treated as a discovery cohort. Rather than using new phenotypic data, the later analysis identified candidate immune exposures from TCR beta sequences and from how often those sequences occurred across donors. Typing coverage varied by locus: about 629-640 donors for A, B, C, DRB1 and DQB1; 500 to 550 for DQA1; about 600 for DPA1; approximately 470 for DPB1. In a later analysis, previously published TCR beta repertoires from 666 donors were re-analyzed and high-resolution HLA genotyping was added so that TCR occurrence patterns could be studied. In addition to the first cohort of 500 to 850 subjects, a separate validation cohort of under 150 different subjects was used. Using immunosequencing, the study profiled T cell repertoires from about 650 subjects and related those repertoires to cytomegalovirus serostatus. The genetic ancestry cluster associated with self-reported Caucasian donors included 81% of the 398 genotyped donors. About five DR-DQ haplotypes were treated as single units for association and clustering because of strong linkage in the cohort. Class I and class II HLA loci were covered by the typing at four-digit resolution. The research as a whole found: A further reported finding was that TCR beta sequences accurately predicted the HLA-A and HLA-B alleles for most subjects in the first cohort. According to the authors, the approach could potentially be generalized to other disease states and immunological phenotypes. In an earlier analysis of roughly 500 of the donors, most TCR beta V segments appeared in productive rearrangements about 87% or about 30% of the time, broadly matching IMGT annotations. Because HLA typing was unavailable for some donors at each locus, only the typed subset was used in association tests. Presence/absence analyses assumed roughly uniform sequencing depth across donors, an assumption that may not hold. Compared with the 666-donor mean, donors in an Asian-associated ancestry cluster had fewer N-insertions in productive TCRs, according to a later genetic analysis. Over 15 rarely observed V segments, including chromosome 9 orphons, were excluded from the earlier analysis of several hundred of the donors because counts were too low. The 87-base-pair reads could not distinguish some IMGT-functional V segments, including TRBV6-2 and TRBV6-3, so those segments were excluded. While some public TCRs were present in many individuals, most TCR sequences turned up only very rarely across donors. According to a later analysis, TCR association rates differed among HLA loci, with DRB1 alleles showing the most associated TCRs and HLA-C alleles showing the fewest. Assigning TCR associations to individual alleles was difficult when HLA alleles, especially DR and DQ, strongly co-occurred. Specific HLA alleles were associated with more than 15,000 TCR beta sequences at a false discovery rate of 0.05 in a later analysis. A total of 150 to 200 TCR beta chains were listed by the study as associated with cytomegalovirus. Most CMV-associated TCR beta chains appeared to be HLA-restricted in a later analysis, and the HLA associations seemed to be driven largely by CMV exposure. In a later analysis, HLA-associated TCR beta chains showed more clonal expansion and lower generation probabilities than non-associated chains that were equally common. V-gene and J-gene trimming of TCR beta chains was associated with a missense DCLRE1C variant in a later genetic analysis, and the association was replicated in an independent cohort. The classifier was reported to diagnose cytomegalovirus status with high specificity and sensitivity in both the original cohort and the validation cohort. For the cohort, immune exposure information was limited to CMV serostatus. Several of the top co-occurrence clusters appeared to be linked to parvovirus B19, influenza, CMV and Epstein-Barr virus, according to a later analysis. Correlated functional status among segregating V segments might be attributable to linkage disequilibrium, but an unknown experimental factor could not be ruled out. In vitro tests confirmed that three of the cytomegalovirus-associated TCR beta chains recognize cytomegalovirus antigens. A group of highly shared sequence variants was considered likely to be a technical artifact of the sequencing pipeline. The cohort was sequenced for TCR beta chains only, and without alpha or paired-chain data the features that could be detected were limited.

On this clone itself: The antigen it recognizes is unknown. The input lacks base qualities; no much larger clone sits a single base away.

The library was built by means of the immunoSEQ multiplex PCR assay. The multiplex PCR relied on a mix of 60 forward primers for TCR Vbeta segments and 13 reverse primers for TCR Jbeta segments. Amplification of the CDR3 region of rearranged TCR beta genes was performed with a multiplex PCR assay on genomic DNA. The amplified TCR beta libraries were sequenced on the Illumina HiSeq System as 87-base-pair reads. The paper's processing steps were these. A later analysis counted tens of millions of unique TCR beta chains across the 666 repertoires, and some 11 million of these chains were shared by at least two donors. Raw reads were error-corrected and collapsed into unique sequences with a nearest-neighbor algorithm that merged closely related sequences to remove PCR and sequencing errors. V, D and J gene segments were assigned by aligning CDR3 sequences to IMGT reference sequences. For a sequence to be retained, at least a six-nucleotide match to both a V gene segment and a J gene segment was required. Rearrangements were called productive when the CDR3 lacked stop codons and stayed in frame with V and J; all others were non-productive. CDR3 was defined according to IMGT convention as the region running from the second conserved V-encoded cysteine to the conserved J-encoded phenylalanine. The earlier analysis of 587 of the donors excluded any sequence lacking an unambiguous match to a single V gene segment. In an earlier analysis of approximately 500 of the donors, a V segment was called functional when productive rearrangements were above 56.7%, and segregating when the standard deviation between donors exceeded 5%. A statistical classification framework was built to diagnose cytomegalovirus status from the catalog of TCR beta chain sequences. In a later analysis, V and J genes were assigned by comparing TCR nucleotide sequences against IMGT/GENE-DB human TR gene sequences. The TCRdist pipeline was used in a later analysis to assign CDR3 sequences and most-parsimonious VDJ recombination scenarios. In a later analysis, every TCR beta chain was defined by the combination of its CDR3 amino acid sequence and its V-gene family, and reads without a unique V-gene family were dropped. In a later analysis, 500 to 650 highly shared, low-generation-probability nucleotide sequences were removed to address suspected cross-contamination and a sequencing artifact. A later analysis calculated a clonal expansion index for each public chain from normalized within-repertoire ranks of inferred template counts. A later analysis computed generation probabilities with a VDJ recombination model fitted to out-of-frame rearrangements, and checked the results against IGoR. A later analysis scored TCR-TCR, TCR-HLA and TCR-CMV co-occurrence with hypergeometric tests, applying a repertoire-size bias correction to TCR pairs. To estimate false discovery rates, a later analysis permuted the HLA or CMV assignments 20 times. In a later analysis, co-occurring TCRs were grouped with DBSCAN, and TCRdist sequence similarity was added when clustering was performed within HLA-allele-positive subsets. Co-occurrence clustering excluded repertoires with fewer than 30,000 or more than 120,000 public chains, plus five with anomalous nucleotide sharing. TCRdb obtained this table from immuneACCESS and retained in-frame rearrangements with V and J assigned. These tables miss some clones; where compared with another copy, unresolved V genes account for less than half of the shortfall, and the remainder is unexplained. V and J calls and clone size are given by that table; D and trimming were obtained from the DNA. The sample contains about 180,000 clones, around three quarters of them found a single time. The ten largest clones represent about 2.5% of the sample.

CDR1 and CDR2 (MNHNS, SASEGT) derive from the germline V gene. Including cysteine and phenylalanine, the CDR3 has 12 amino acids. CDR3 DNA only is kept here, 36 bases in frame from base 1. Trimming at the junction amounts to 8 bases on V and 4 bases on J, and the germline ends lie 11 bases apart. The cohort comprised some 680 healthy bone marrow donors. Cohort members were all nominally healthy when sampled, although unrecorded immune exposures were likely present. The donor was CMV seropositive and was included in the group of some 290 seropositive cohort members. A peripheral blood sample was collected from each donor, and TCR beta sequencing was performed on peripheral blood mononuclear cells. Genomic DNA was extracted from the blood cell samples with the Qiagen DNeasy Blood Extraction Kit.

The rearranged chain carries TRBV6-1 and TRBJ2-5; the D segment cannot be called with confidence. The sequencing input was PBMCs. The receptor comes from a woman in her 30s in good health and CMV-seropositive. The CDR3 has the sequence CASGPTLETQYF. The DNA is as follows: TGTGCCAGCGGGCCTACTTTAGAGACCCAGTACTTC.